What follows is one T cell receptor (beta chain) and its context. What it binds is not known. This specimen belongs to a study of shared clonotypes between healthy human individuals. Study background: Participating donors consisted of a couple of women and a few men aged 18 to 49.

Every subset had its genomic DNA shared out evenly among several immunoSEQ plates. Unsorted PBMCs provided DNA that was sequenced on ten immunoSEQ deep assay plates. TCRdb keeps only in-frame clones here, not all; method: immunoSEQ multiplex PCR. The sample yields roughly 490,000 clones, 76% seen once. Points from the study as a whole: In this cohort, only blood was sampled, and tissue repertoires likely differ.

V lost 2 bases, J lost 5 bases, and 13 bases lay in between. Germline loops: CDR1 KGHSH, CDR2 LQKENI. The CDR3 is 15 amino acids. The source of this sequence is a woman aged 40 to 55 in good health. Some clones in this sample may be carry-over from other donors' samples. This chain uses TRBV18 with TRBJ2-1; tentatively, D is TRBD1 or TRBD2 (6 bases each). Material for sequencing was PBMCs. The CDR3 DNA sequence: TGTGCCAGCTCACCAATATGGGGGGCCAACAATGAGCAGTTCTTC. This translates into CASSPIWGANNEQFF.